This is a list of T cell receptor beta chains from one sample in a study of blood T cell repertoires in COVID-19. TCRdb's table, derived via immunoSEQ multiplex PCR, lists solely in-frame clones and lacks some. Among 500,000 to 600,000 clones listed, roughly nine tenths were seen once. Input material: peripheral blood. The source of these receptors is a woman in her forties or fifties with COVID-19, enrolled during active disease. The conserved cysteine and the conserved F or W are not part of the CDR3 here. Each record gives: V gene, J gene, CDR3 protein.

V: TRBV30; J: TRBJ1-5; CDR3: AWSSGQLDQPQH
V: TRBV30; J: TRBJ1-1; CDR3: AWSVWGVTEAF
V: TRBV9; J: TRBJ2-5; CDR3: ASGGLAGETQY
V: TRBV3-1/TRBV3-2; J: TRBJ2-1; CDR3: ASSQDIGLGNEQF
V: TRBV29-1; J: TRBJ2-2; CDR3: SVAKGFSGGANTGELF
V: TRBV11-2; J: TRBJ1-1; CDR3: ASSLTLSAKAF
V: TRBV19; J: TRBJ1-3; CDR3: ASRHQGPNSGNTIY
V: TRBV11-2; J: TRBJ1-1; CDR3: ASSLGIISTEAF
V: TRBV13; J: TRBJ1-3; CDR3: ASSPQTGTGTTGNTIY
V: TRBV30; J: TRBJ2-4; CDR3: AWSGPPAGENIQY
V: TRBV5-3; J: TRBJ1-5; CDR3: ARSGRTGAGRDPQH
V: TRBV6-2/TRBV6-3; J: TRBJ1-5; CDR3: ASRPYQAYSNQPQH
V: TRBV9; J: TRBJ2-5; CDR3: ASSVRDTGGQETQY
V: TRBV4-1; J: TRBJ1-2; CDR3: ASSQDQGGLDDGYT
V: TRBV10-3; J: TRBJ1-2; CDR3: AIKDDRGYT
V: TRBV19; J: TRBJ2-7; CDR3: ASSAYPTDLLSSYEQY
V: TRBV30; J: TRBJ1-1; CDR3: AWRRGGTAKEAF
V: TRBV5-1; J: TRBJ1-6; CDR3: ASSLDGSGFNFSPLH
V: TRBV5-4; J: TRBJ1-1; CDR3: ASSPEGLTEAF
V: TRBV11-2; J: TRBJ2-1; CDR3: ASSLEYTMTGSYNEQF
V: TRBV19; J: TRBJ1-6; CDR3: ASSPGPPNSPLH
V: TRBV30; J: TRBJ1-5; CDR3: AWSVVGNQPQH
V: TRBV7-2; J: TRBJ1-1; CDR3: ASSPLGGINTEAF
V: TRBV24-1; J: TRBJ2-3; CDR3: ATSERGHTDTQY
V: TRBV20-1; J: TRBJ2-5; CDR3: SASPETQY
V: TRBV3-1/TRBV3-2; J: TRBJ1-1; CDR3: ASSPRGQGARAEAF
V: TRBV13; J: TRBJ2-3; CDR3: ASSLGGTSGSDTQY
V: TRBV9; J: TRBJ1-2; CDR3: ASSPRVGTGLYGYT
V: TRBV9; J: TRBJ1-2; CDR3: ASSVGEVGGYT
V: TRBV2; J: TRBJ1-5; CDR3: ASTRTDQPQH
V: TRBV6-1; J: TRBJ1-1; CDR3: ASSEGRDRVKNTEAF
V: TRBV5-1; J: TRBJ1-2; CDR3: ASSLGQPPGVGYT
V: TRBV19; J: TRBJ1-5; CDR3: AGGEGSSDQPQH
V: TRBV5-5; J: TRBJ1-4; CDR3: ASSRQLSEKLF
V: TRBV5-3; J: TRBJ2-7; CDR3: ARSADWSYEQY
V: TRBV30; J: TRBJ2-2; CDR3: AWSVGPTGLTGELF
V: TRBV25-1; J: TRBJ1-1; CDR3: ATGGARGTEAF
V: TRBV23-1; J: TRBJ1-4; CDR3: ASSQQTVATNEKLF
V: TRBV5-5; J: TRBJ2-3; CDR3: ASSLAPRQITDTQY
V: TRBV7-2; J: TRBJ2-1; CDR3: ASSPRRSSYNEQF
V: TRBV6-1; J: TRBJ1-6; CDR3: ASSEIGLTVNSPLH
V: TRBV5-1; J: TRBJ2-2; CDR3: ASSLESVGGRTGELF